These T cell receptor beta chains were read from a single sample in a study of blood T cell repertoires in COVID-19. The method was immunoSEQ multiplex PCR; TCRdb's version includes in-frame clones alone and lacks a portion of them. The sample records 160,000 or so clones, about 92% being singletons. The sample comprised peripheral blood. The receptors here all came from a man aged 60 to 75 with active or convalescent COVID-19. The CDR3 runs from the conserved cysteine through the conserved F or W. A D gene is named only where the DNA matches it firmly. Clone size is shown for a subset of rows, as once, few, many or a class of expanded clone.

clone_size	v_call	d_call	j_call	cdr3_nt	cdr3_aa
-	TRBV30	-	TRBJ1-4	TGTGCCTGGAGAACCCCTAATCCAACTAATGAAAAACTGTTTTTT	CAWRTPNPTNEKLFF
-	TRBV10-3	TRBD2	TRBJ2-2	TGTGCCATCACTTCGACTAGCGGGGGGGCGAACACCGGGGAGCTGTTTTTT	CAITSTSGGANTGELFF
-	TRBV5-4	-	TRBJ2-7	TGTGCCAGCAGCTTGGACAGGGTGGCCGAGCAGTACTTC	CASSLDRVAEQYF
-	TRBV27	-	TRBJ1-5	TGTGCCAGCAGTCCCTTAGACAGCCAGCCCCAGCATTTT	CASSPLDSQPQHF
once	TRBV9	TRBD2	TRBJ2-5	TGTGCCAGCAGCGCAGGACTAGCGGGGGATATGGAGACCCAGTACTTC	CASSAGLAGDMETQYF
-	TRBV7-9	TRBD2	TRBJ2-1	TGTGCCAGCAGCTTAGCTGCGGGGGGCACCTACAATGAGCAGTTCTTC	CASSLAAGGTYNEQFF
-	TRBV3-1/TRBV3-2	-	TRBJ1-2	TGTGCCAGCAGCCAATACAGGAACTATGGCTACACCTTC	CASSQYRNYGYTF
-	TRBV24-1	TRBD1	TRBJ2-3	TGTGCCACCAGTGATTCCGGACAGGGCGCAGATACGCAGTATTTT	CATSDSGQGADTQYF
-	TRBV10-2	-	TRBJ1-5	TGCGCCAGCAGTGTTAGCTCCAATCAGCCCCAGCATTTT	CASSVSSNQPQHF
-	TRBV6-5	-	TRBJ1-1	TGTGCCAGCAGTTCCTCCCCGGGGGTCACTGAAGCTTTCTTT	CASSSSPGVTEAFF
-	TRBV7-9	TRBD2	TRBJ2-5	TGTGCCAGCACGAGGCCCGATTCGGGGGGAGCAAGTTTGTACCAAGAGACCCAGTACTTC	CASTRPDSGGASLYQETQYF
-	TRBV3-1/TRBV3-2	-	TRBJ1-2	TGTGCCAGCAGCCAAGACCAGGCGGGGGGAAATGGCTACACCTTC	CASSQDQAGGNGYTF
-	TRBV5-5	-	TRBJ1-1	TGTGCCAGCAGCCGGACAGTGAACACTGAAGCTTTCTTT	CASSRTVNTEAFF